This T cell receptor (beta chain) was captured by sequencing in a study of cytomegalovirus exposure and HLA in healthy donors. Researchers ran the PCR with 60 Vbeta and 13 Jbeta primers. TCRdb's copy holds only in-frame clones and misses some; the assay was immunoSEQ multiplex PCR. This table lists approximately 110,000 clones. This CDR3 comprises 15 residues. Germline V CDR1 and CDR2: LNHNV, YYDKDF (reference sequence). J lost 1 base, V lost 8 bases, and 6 bases had no gene match. This TCR was recovered from a man aged 18 to 30 in good health and CMV-seronegative. Sequenced input: PBMCs. The chain links TRBV15 to TRBJ2-1; 9 bases fit TRBD1. As DNA, the CDR3 is TGTGCCACCGAAACAGGACAGGGGTCCTACAATGAGCAGTTCTTC. This gives the protein CATETGQGSYNEQFF.